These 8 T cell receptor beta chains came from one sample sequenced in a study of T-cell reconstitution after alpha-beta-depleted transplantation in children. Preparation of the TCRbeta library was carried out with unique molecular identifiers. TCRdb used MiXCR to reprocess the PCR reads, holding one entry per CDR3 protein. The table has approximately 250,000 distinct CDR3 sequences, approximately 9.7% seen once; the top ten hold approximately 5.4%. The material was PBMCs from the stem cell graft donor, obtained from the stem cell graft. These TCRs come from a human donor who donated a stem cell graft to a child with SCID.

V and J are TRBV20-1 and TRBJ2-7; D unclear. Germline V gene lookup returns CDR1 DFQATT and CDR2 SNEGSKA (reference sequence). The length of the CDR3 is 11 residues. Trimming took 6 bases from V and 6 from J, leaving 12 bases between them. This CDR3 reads CSAFGNREQYF. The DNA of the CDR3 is TGCAGTGCCTTTGGAAATCGCGAGCAGTACTTC.

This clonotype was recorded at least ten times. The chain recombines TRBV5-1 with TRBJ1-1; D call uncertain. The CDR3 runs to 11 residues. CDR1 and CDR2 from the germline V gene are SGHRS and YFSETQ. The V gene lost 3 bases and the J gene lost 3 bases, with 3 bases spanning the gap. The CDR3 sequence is CASSSDTEAFF. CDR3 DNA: TGCGCCAGCAGCTCAGACACTGAAGCTTTCTTT.

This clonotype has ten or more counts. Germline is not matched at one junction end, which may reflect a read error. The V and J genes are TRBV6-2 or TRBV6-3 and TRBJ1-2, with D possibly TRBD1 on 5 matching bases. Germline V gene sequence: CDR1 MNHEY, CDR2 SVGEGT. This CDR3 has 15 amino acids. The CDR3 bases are TGTGCCAGCATTTACAGCCGGCTGAGGGGCTATGGCTACACCTTC. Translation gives CASIYSRLRGYGYTF.

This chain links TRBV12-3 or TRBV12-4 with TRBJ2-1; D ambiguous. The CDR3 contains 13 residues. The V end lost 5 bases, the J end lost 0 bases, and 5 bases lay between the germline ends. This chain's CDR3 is CASSRFSYNEQFF. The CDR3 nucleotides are TGTGCCAGCAGTCGCTTCTCCTACAATGAGCAGTTCTTC.

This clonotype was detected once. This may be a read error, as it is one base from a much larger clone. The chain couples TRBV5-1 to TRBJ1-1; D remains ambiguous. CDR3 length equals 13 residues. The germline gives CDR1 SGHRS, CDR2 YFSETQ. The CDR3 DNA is TGCGCCAGCAGCTTTGATGTGAACACTGAAGCTTCCTTT. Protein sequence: CASSFDVNTEASF.

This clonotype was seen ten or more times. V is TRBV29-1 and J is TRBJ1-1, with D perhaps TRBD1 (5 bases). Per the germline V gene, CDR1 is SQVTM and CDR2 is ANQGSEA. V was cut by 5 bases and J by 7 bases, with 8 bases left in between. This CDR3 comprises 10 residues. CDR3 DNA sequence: TGCAGCGTTTGGGGGATTGAAGCTTTCTTT. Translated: CSVWGIEAFF.

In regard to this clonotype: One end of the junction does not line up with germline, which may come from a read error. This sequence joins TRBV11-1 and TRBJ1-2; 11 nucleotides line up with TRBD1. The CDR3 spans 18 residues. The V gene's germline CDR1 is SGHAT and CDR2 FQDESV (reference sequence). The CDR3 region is CASSLAYLVGGGQGGDTF. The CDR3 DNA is TGTGCCAGCAGCCTAGCCTACTTAGTTGGGGGGGGACAGGGGGGCGACACCTTC.

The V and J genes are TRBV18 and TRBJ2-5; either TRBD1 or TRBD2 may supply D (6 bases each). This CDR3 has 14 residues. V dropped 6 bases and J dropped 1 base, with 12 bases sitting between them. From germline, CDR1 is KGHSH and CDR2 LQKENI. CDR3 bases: TGTGCCAGCTCTCGAAGGGGGGCCCAAGAGACCCAGTACTTC. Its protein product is CASSRRGAQETQYF.